The clone carrying this TCR beta chain was seen a few times. Individual cDNA molecules (in the library) carried attached unique molecular identifiers. Authors' processing steps: With a range of roughly 23,224 to 690,600, the median per sample was roughly 91,000 TCRs. TCRdb used MiXCR to reprocess the RACE reads, holding one entry per CDR3 protein. Here the V and J calls rest on TCRdb's processing, not on the authors' analysis. The repertoire includes 300,000 to 400,000 distinct CDR3 sequences, 5% to 6.5% of them detected once, and 2.5% to 3% sits in the top ten. This sample is part of a study of human T cells and chemical hapten exposure. Time point reported: pre-sensitization, week 0. Regarding treatment: therapeutic diphenylcyclopropenone sensitization with weekly scalp DPC. Sample: whole blood, taken in connection with sensitization to the hapten diphenylcyclopropenone (DPC). This TCR was recovered from a woman between 45 and 60 years old with alopecia areata. Some clones in this sample may be carry-over from other donors' samples.

CDR3 nucleotides: TGCAGTGCTCTTGACGGGGGCACAGATACGCAGTATTTT. Amino acid sequence: CSALDGGTDTQYF. This chain joins TRBV20-1 and TRBJ2-3; D is possibly TRBD2 (5 bases). Germline lookup yields CDR1 DFQATT and CDR2 SNEGSKA (reference sequence). CDR3 size: 13 residues. Trimming removed 5 bases from V and 1 base from J, with 10 bases in between.